Detailed here is one T cell receptor (beta chain). Its antigen is undetermined. As to treatment: about 20 received Ad26.COV2.S at low or high dose, single or two shots; 5 received placebo; per-sample allocation not given. Specimens were obtained on day 63 following the first vaccine or placebo injection. This person who donated was an adult of 18-55 years in Boston. CDR1 and CDR2 from the germline V gene are SQVTM and ANQGSEA. V was clipped by 1 base and J by 3 bases; unmatched bases: 6. CDR3 length: 15 residues. Sequencing was performed with immunoSEQ multiplex PCR; in TCRdb, only in-frame clones are kept and a portion is missing. This sample has 350,000 to 450,000 clones, with approximately 81% found just once. This sample stems from a study of Ad26.COV2.S vaccination and SARS-CoV-2 variants. Turning to the study itself: The study gave Ad26.COV2.S intramuscularly, once or twice 56 days apart.

Notes on the study in general: Breadth of non-spike TCRs did not differ between vaccinees and placebo recipients.

The sequence came from a person aged 18-60 years who received the Ad26.COV2.S COVID-19 vaccine or a placebo. The rearrangement joins TRBV29-1 to TRBJ2-1; TRBD2 matches at 7 bases. The sample here was peripheral blood, taken in a trial of Ad26.COV2.S vaccine versus placebo. CDR3 protein: CSVEGSSSGYNEQFF. In DNA, the CDR3 is TGCAGCGTTGAAGGAAGTTCTAGCGGCTACAATGAGCAGTTCTTC.